A selection of T cell receptor beta chains follows, all from one sample in a study of breast tumors, draining lymph nodes, adjacent tissues. MiXCR, applied by TCRdb to the multiplex PCR reads, yields one record per CDR3 protein. The data show about 20,000 distinct CDR3 sequences, with 25% to 40% seen just once and around 10% held by the top ten. The sequenced material came from breast tumor tissue. Receptors originate from a female donor with breast cancer. Some clones in this sample may be carry-over from other donors' samples. Both conserved end residues are part of each CDR3. Each record gives: V gene, D gene, J gene, clone size, CDR3 protein, CDR3 DNA. The D gene is left open where the match is weak. Clone size is shown for a subset of rows, as once, few, many or a class of expanded clone.

v_call: TRBV27; d_call: -; j_call: TRBJ2-7; clone_size: many; cdr3_aa: CASSFIIGPSYEQYF; cdr3_nt: TGTGCCAGCAGTTTTATTATAGGGCCTTCCTACGAGCAGTACTTC
v_call: TRBV9; d_call: -; j_call: TRBJ1-2; clone_size: many; cdr3_aa: CASSVVEGLLWDYGYTF; cdr3_nt: TGTGCCAGCAGCGTAGTGGAGGGACTCTTGTGGGACTATGGCTACACCTTC
v_call: TRBV11-2; d_call: -; j_call: TRBJ2-7; clone_size: many; cdr3_aa: CASSYGGRGGAEQYF; cdr3_nt: TGTGCCAGCAGCTATGGCGGGAGAGGGGGGGCCGAGCAGTACTTC
v_call: TRBV11-3; d_call: TRBD2; j_call: TRBJ2-7; clone_size: -; cdr3_aa: CASKSGTSSYEQYF; cdr3_nt: TGTGCCAGCAAGTCCGGGACTAGCTCCTACGAGCAGTACTTC
v_call: TRBV5-1; d_call: -; j_call: TRBJ2-3; clone_size: once; cdr3_aa: CASSFYICSATDVGDTQYF; cdr3_nt: -
v_call: TRBV10-3; d_call: -; j_call: TRBJ1-2; clone_size: -; cdr3_aa: CAISEKAGGEWNGYTF; cdr3_nt: TGTGCCATCAGTGAGAAGGCCGGGGGGGAGTGGAATGGCTACACCTTC
v_call: TRBV20-1; d_call: TRBD2; j_call: TRBJ2-7; clone_size: many; cdr3_aa: CSAPRTSGSDEQYF; cdr3_nt: TGCAGTGCCCCGAGGACTAGCGGGAGCGACGAGCAGTACTTC
v_call: TRBV13; d_call: TRBD2; j_call: TRBJ2-3; clone_size: many; cdr3_aa: CASSSRTSSDTQYF; cdr3_nt: TGTGCCAGCAGCTCTAGGACTAGCTCTGATACGCAGTATTTT
v_call: TRBV28; d_call: -; j_call: TRBJ1-5; clone_size: medium-sized; cdr3_aa: CASSFGGVGNQPQHF; cdr3_nt: TGTGCCAGCAGTTTTGGGGGGGTTGGCAATCAGCCCCAGCATTTT
v_call: TRBV24-1; d_call: -; j_call: TRBJ2-7; clone_size: many; cdr3_aa: CATSDWTEHEQYF; cdr3_nt: TGTGCCACCAGTGATTGGACAGAACACGAGCAGTACTTC
v_call: TRBV7-6; d_call: TRBD1; j_call: TRBJ2-7; clone_size: -; cdr3_aa: CASSSLDRGGEQYF; cdr3_nt: TGTGCCAGCAGCTCCCTGGACAGGGGGGGCGAGCAGTACTTC
v_call: TRBV10-3; d_call: -; j_call: TRBJ1-5; clone_size: many; cdr3_aa: CAISDTGPNQPQHF; cdr3_nt: TGTGCCATCAGTGATACAGGGCCCAATCAGCCCCAGCATTTT
v_call: TRBV19; d_call: TRBD1; j_call: TRBJ1-5; clone_size: many; cdr3_aa: CASSPQRQGVHQPQHF; cdr3_nt: TGTGCCAGTAGCCCCCAGCGGCAGGGGGTCCATCAGCCCCAGCATTTT
v_call: TRBV27; d_call: TRBD2; j_call: TRBJ2-7; clone_size: many; cdr3_aa: CATGTSGSYEQYF; cdr3_nt: TGTGCCACCGGGACTAGCGGGAGTTACGAGCAGTACTTC
v_call: TRBV7-2; d_call: TRBD2; j_call: TRBJ2-2; clone_size: many; cdr3_aa: CASSLRTSGSRELFF; cdr3_nt: TGTGCCAGCAGCCTCAGGACTAGCGGGAGCAGGGAGCTGTTTTTT
v_call: TRBV4-2; d_call: -; j_call: TRBJ2-7; clone_size: -; cdr3_aa: CASSQGELGTYEQYF; cdr3_nt: TGTGCCAGCAGCCAGGGCGAGTTAGGGACCTACGAGCAGTACTTC
v_call: TRBV7-2; d_call: TRBD1; j_call: TRBJ2-7; clone_size: -; cdr3_aa: CASSKGQGLTEQYF; cdr3_nt: TGTGCCAGCAGCAAAGGACAGGGGCTCACCGAGCAGTACTTC
v_call: TRBV5-1; d_call: TRBD1; j_call: TRBJ2-5; clone_size: many; cdr3_aa: CASSIGETGVETQYF; cdr3_nt: TGCGCCAGCAGCATTGGAGAAACAGGGGTAGAGACCCAGTACTTC
v_call: TRBV20-1; d_call: -; j_call: TRBJ2-1; clone_size: many; cdr3_aa: CSARTVSGYNEQFF; cdr3_nt: TGCAGTGCTAGGACGGTTAGTGGTTACAATGAGCAGTTCTTC
v_call: TRBV3-1; d_call: -; j_call: TRBJ2-3; clone_size: medium-sized; cdr3_aa: CASSQAYTDTQYF; cdr3_nt: TGTGCCAGCAGCCAAGCGTACACAGATACGCAGTATTTT
v_call: TRBV5-1; d_call: TRBD2; j_call: TRBJ2-7; clone_size: many; cdr3_aa: CASSLAGTRDGEQYF; cdr3_nt: TGCGCCAGCAGCTTGGCAGGGACTAGGGATGGCGAGCAGTACTTC
v_call: TRBV20-1; d_call: -; j_call: TRBJ2-2; clone_size: medium-sized; cdr3_aa: CSAQGGGNTGELFF; cdr3_nt: TGCAGTGCCCAAGGGGGAGGGAACACCGGGGAGCTGTTTTTT
v_call: TRBV12-3/TRBV12-4; d_call: -; j_call: TRBJ2-1; clone_size: -; cdr3_aa: CASSLVVYNEQFF; cdr3_nt: TGTGCCAGCAGTTTAGTAGTTTACAATGAGCAGTTCTTC
v_call: TRBV5-6; d_call: -; j_call: TRBJ1-2; clone_size: -; cdr3_aa: CASSLFREDGYTF; cdr3_nt: TGTGCCAGCAGCCTCTTCAGAGAGGATGGCTACACCTTC
v_call: TRBV11-3; d_call: -; j_call: TRBJ1-2; clone_size: medium-sized; cdr3_aa: CASSLNGVYGYTF; cdr3_nt: TGTGCCAGCAGCTTAAACGGGGTCTATGGCTACACCTTC
v_call: TRBV5-1; d_call: TRBD1; j_call: TRBJ1-3; clone_size: many; cdr3_aa: CASRGTGLSGNTIYF; cdr3_nt: TGCGCCAGCAGGGGGACAGGGCTCTCTGGAAACACCATATATTTT
v_call: TRBV27; d_call: -; j_call: TRBJ2-6; clone_size: many; cdr3_aa: CASSQGWTGANVLTF; cdr3_nt: TGTGCCAGCAGTCAGGGCTGGACCGGGGCCAACGTCCTGACTTTC
v_call: TRBV13; d_call: -; j_call: TRBJ2-3; clone_size: many; cdr3_aa: CASSLGQPLSTDTQYF; cdr3_nt: TGTGCCAGCAGCTTAGGACAGCCCCTCTCGACAGATACGCAGTATTTT
v_call: TRBV6-2/TRBV6-3; d_call: TRBD1; j_call: TRBJ2-7; clone_size: many; cdr3_aa: CASSSGQGPYEQYF; cdr3_nt: TGTGCCAGCAGTTCAGGACAGGGCCCCTACGAGCAGTACTTC
v_call: TRBV14; d_call: TRBD2; j_call: TRBJ2-3; clone_size: -; cdr3_aa: CASSQDWRVGTNTDTQYF; cdr3_nt: TGTGCCAGCAGCCAAGATTGGAGAGTCGGGACTAACACAGATACGCAGTATTTT
v_call: TRBV7-2; d_call: TRBD1; j_call: TRBJ1-6; clone_size: many; cdr3_aa: CASSLGQGVTGSYNSPLHF; cdr3_nt: TGTGCCAGCAGCTTAGGCCAGGGGGTAACAGGGTCCTATAATTCACCCCTCCACTTT
v_call: TRBV24-1; d_call: TRBD1; j_call: TRBJ2-7; clone_size: -; cdr3_aa: CATSDLDRGGYEQYF; cdr3_nt: TGTGCCACCAGTGACCTGGACAGGGGAGGCTACGAGCAGTACTTC
v_call: TRBV5-1; d_call: -; j_call: TRBJ2-7; clone_size: many; cdr3_aa: CASSLDPGVYEQYF; cdr3_nt: TGCGCCAGCAGCTTGGATCCAGGCGTCTACGAGCAGTACTTC
v_call: TRBV7-8; d_call: -; j_call: TRBJ2-1; clone_size: many; cdr3_aa: CASSSTVWTNEQFF; cdr3_nt: TGTGCCAGCAGCTCCACTGTTTGGACCAATGAGCAGTTCTTC
v_call: TRBV6-1; d_call: TRBD1; j_call: TRBJ2-7; clone_size: many; cdr3_aa: CASSEDRDSRSYEQYF; cdr3_nt: TGTGCCAGCAGTGAGGACCGGGACAGCCGTTCGTACGAGCAGTACTTC
v_call: TRBV30; d_call: TRBD1; j_call: TRBJ1-2; clone_size: many; cdr3_aa: CAWSWTGAGYGYTF; cdr3_nt: TGTGCCTGGAGTTGGACAGGAGCAGGCTATGGCTACACCTTC
v_call: TRBV12-3/TRBV12-4; d_call: -; j_call: TRBJ1-2; clone_size: many; cdr3_aa: CASSLSRTGYTF; cdr3_nt: TGTGCCAGCAGTTTAAGCAGAACTGGCTACACCTTC
v_call: TRBV30; d_call: TRBD2; j_call: TRBJ2-1; clone_size: many; cdr3_aa: CAWRVAGAGEQFF; cdr3_nt: TGTGCCTGGAGAGTGGCGGGAGCCGGAGAGCAGTTCTTC
v_call: TRBV6-1; d_call: -; j_call: TRBJ1-3; clone_size: many; cdr3_aa: CASSAGSGNTIYF; cdr3_nt: TGTGCCAGCAGTGCTGGCTCTGGAAACACCATATATTTT
v_call: TRBV20-1; d_call: TRBD1; j_call: TRBJ1-2; clone_size: many; cdr3_aa: CSASLAGGRGYTF; cdr3_nt: TGCAGTGCTAGTCTAGCAGGGGGTCGTGGCTACACCTTC
v_call: TRBV2; d_call: -; j_call: TRBJ1-2; clone_size: many; cdr3_aa: CASSDAPNYGYTF; cdr3_nt: TGTGCCAGCAGTGACGCGCCGAACTATGGCTACACCTTC
v_call: TRBV20-1; d_call: TRBD2; j_call: TRBJ2-7; clone_size: many; cdr3_aa: CSANNGTPSGPYEQYF; cdr3_nt: TGCAGTGCTAACAACGGCACGCCTAGCGGGCCCTACGAGCAGTACTTC
v_call: TRBV11-3; d_call: -; j_call: TRBJ2-2; clone_size: many; cdr3_aa: CASSLGGANTGELFF; cdr3_nt: TGTGCCAGCAGCTTAGGGGGCGCGAACACCGGGGAGCTGTTTTTT
v_call: TRBV6-6; d_call: -; j_call: TRBJ1-5; clone_size: many; cdr3_aa: CASRVSPVGNQPQHF; cdr3_nt: TGTGCCAGCAGGGTGTCCCCGGTTGGCAATCAGCCCCAGCATTTT
v_call: TRBV6-2/TRBV6-3; d_call: TRBD1; j_call: TRBJ1-2; clone_size: medium-sized; cdr3_aa: CASSWGQTNGYTF; cdr3_nt: TGTGCCAGCAGTTGGGGACAGACAAATGGCTACACCTTC
v_call: TRBV7-2; d_call: -; j_call: TRBJ2-5; clone_size: medium-sized; cdr3_aa: CASSLLGMGQETQYF; cdr3_nt: TGTGCCAGCAGCTTATTGGGCATGGGACAAGAGACCCAGTACTTC
v_call: TRBV5-1; d_call: TRBD1; j_call: TRBJ2-3; clone_size: many; cdr3_aa: CASSLAGGTGGTDTQYF; cdr3_nt: TGCGCCAGCAGCTTGGCGGGCGGGACAGGAGGCACAGATACGCAGTATTTT
v_call: TRBV7-2; d_call: -; j_call: TRBJ2-5; clone_size: medium-sized; cdr3_aa: CASSSTTGVWETQYF; cdr3_nt: TGTGCCAGCAGCAGCACCACGGGAGTGTGGGAGACCCAGTACTTC
v_call: TRBV3-1; d_call: -; j_call: TRBJ2-1; clone_size: medium-sized; cdr3_aa: CASSLLGDHEQFF; cdr3_nt: TGTGCCAGCAGCCTTTTGGGGGACCATGAGCAGTTCTTC
v_call: TRBV20-1; d_call: TRBD1; j_call: TRBJ1-5; clone_size: many; cdr3_aa: CSAREIRDRGRGGGRAQHF; cdr3_nt: TGCAGTGCTAGAGAGATCCGGGACAGGGGGCGCGGTGGGGGGAGGGCCCAGCATTTT
v_call: TRBV6-5; d_call: -; j_call: TRBJ2-2; clone_size: many; cdr3_aa: CASSYVSSTGELFF; cdr3_nt: TGTGCCAGCAGTTACGTCTCGTCCACCGGGGAGCTGTTTTTT
v_call: TRBV10-3; d_call: -; j_call: TRBJ2-7; clone_size: -; cdr3_aa: CAIADRNYEQYF; cdr3_nt: TGTGCCATTGCTGACAGGAACTACGAGCAGTACTTC
v_call: TRBV7-8; d_call: -; j_call: TRBJ2-7; clone_size: many; cdr3_aa: CASSPRNRHEQYF; cdr3_nt: TGTGCCAGCAGCCCCCGGAACCGCCACGAGCAGTACTTC
v_call: TRBV6-5; d_call: TRBD1; j_call: TRBJ1-4; clone_size: many; cdr3_aa: CASSLTGGNEKLFF; cdr3_nt: TGTGCCAGCAGCTTAACAGGGGGGAATGAAAAACTGTTTTTT
v_call: TRBV5-1; d_call: -; j_call: TRBJ1-1; clone_size: -; cdr3_aa: CASSLVYPNTEAFF; cdr3_nt: TGCGCCAGCAGCTTGGTGTATCCGAACACTGAAGCTTTCTTT
v_call: TRBV20-1; d_call: TRBD2; j_call: TRBJ2-2; clone_size: many; cdr3_aa: CSARDMGLAGWGGELFF; cdr3_nt: TGCAGTGCTAGAGATATGGGGCTAGCGGGGTGGGGCGGGGAGCTGTTTTTT
v_call: TRBV20-1; d_call: TRBD2; j_call: TRBJ2-1; clone_size: many; cdr3_aa: CSAYTSGLSNEQFF; cdr3_nt: TGCAGTGCCTATACTAGCGGGTTATCCAATGAGCAGTTCTTC
v_call: TRBV3-1; d_call: -; j_call: TRBJ1-4; clone_size: many; cdr3_aa: CASSPGTANEKLFF; cdr3_nt: TGTGCCAGCAGCCCCGGGACCGCTAATGAAAAACTGTTTTTT
v_call: TRBV5-4; d_call: -; j_call: TRBJ2-1; clone_size: few; cdr3_aa: CASSSRTYNEQFF; cdr3_nt: TGTGCCAGCAGCTCCAGGACCTACAATGAGCAGTTCTTC
v_call: TRBV5-6; d_call: -; j_call: TRBJ2-6; clone_size: -; cdr3_aa: CASSFPYTPFGANVLTF; cdr3_nt: TGTGCCAGCAGCTTCCCCTACACACCCTTTGGGGCCAACGTCCTGACTTTC